The 11 T cell receptor beta chains below come from one sample, sequenced in a study of T cell responses to AZD1222 COVID-19 vaccine. The assay was immunoSEQ multiplex PCR, and TCRdb's table has in-frame clones only and misses some. The sample contains more than 150,000 clones, around nine tenths of which appear only once. The sequenced sample was peripheral blood, obtained 28 days after the second AZD1222 dose. Receptor source: an adult who received the AZD1222 COVID-19 vaccine.

V and J are TRBV7-9 and TRBJ1-6; 12 bases fit TRBD1. The CDR3 sequence is 18 residues long. Germline CDR1 reads SEHNR; CDR2 reads FQNEAQ (reference sequence). After removal of 6 bases from V and 6 bases from J, the junction contained 12 bases not matched to a gene. The CDR3 bases are TGTGCCAGCAGTCGCCCGGGACAGGGGGCGCTGGGTAATTCACCCCTCCACTTT. As protein: CASSRPGQGALGNSPLHF.

The chain joins TRBV6-1 to TRBJ1-2, with 9 bases matching TRBD1. This CDR3 comprises 13 residues. The junction had 5 bases not matched to a gene; V was cut back by 5 bases and J by 7 bases. The germline CDR1 and CDR2 sequences are MNHNS and SASEGT. The CDR3 bases are TGTGCCAGCAGTCCACAGGGGGCGGCTGGCTACACCTTC. Protein: CASSPQGAAGYTF.

This clone was seen only a few times. The V call is TRBV6-4, the J call TRBJ2-3; perhaps TRBD2 as D (6 bases). Germline lookup yields CDR1 MRHNA and CDR2 SNTAGT. V was shortened by 4 bases and J by 0 bases, with 8 bases between the two germline ends. The CDR3 is 14 residues long. For the CDR3, the DNA is TGTGCCAGCAGTGGCGGGGCTAGCACAGATACGCAGTATTTT. Protein sequence: CASSGGASTDTQYF.

This chain uses TRBV5-4 with TRBJ2-1; D gene unclear. Germline loops: CDR1 SGHNT, CDR2 YYREEE (reference sequence). The CDR3 is 12 residues long. Trimming took off 10 bases at V and 6 bases at J, with 14 bases between the two ends. CDR3 sequence reads: CAYRARPNEQFF. The CDR3 DNA reads TGTGCCTATCGGGCCCGGCCCAATGAGCAGTTCTTC.

The chain joins TRBV5-6 to TRBJ1-5; D is undetermined. This CDR3 has 17 residues. Germline V gene sequence: CDR1 SGHDT, CDR2 YYEEEE. V was pared by 3 bases and J by 0 bases, with 16 bases between. The CDR3 loop is CASSSLQDLHSNQPQHF. CDR3 DNA: TGTGCCAGCAGCTCCCTGCAGGACCTTCATAGCAATCAGCCCCAGCATTTT.

The rearrangement links TRBV4-1 to TRBJ1-6; possibly TRBD1 for D (6 bases). Looked up from germline, CDR1 is MGHRA and CDR2 is YSYEKL. The germline V and J ends were trimmed by 3 bases and 6 bases, with 15 bases remaining between them. This CDR3 contains 16 residues. DNA of the CDR3: TGCGCCAGCAGCCACGAGCCGACAGGTACTAATTCACCCCTCCACTTT. Protein product: CASSHEPTGTNSPLHF.

The chain links TRBV30 to TRBJ1-2, with D unresolved. CDR1 GTSNPN and CDR2 SVGIG come from the germline V gene (reference sequence). This CDR3 has 14 residues. Trimming stripped 4 bases from V and 6 bases from J, with 18 bases between. Here the CDR3 DNA reads TGTGCCTGGACGACACGGGTCTGGAGGAATGGCTACACCTTC. Translation: CAWTTRVWRNGYTF.

This rearrangement joins TRBV18 to TRBJ1-5, with D unresolved. The CDR3 is made up of 15 amino acids. CDR1 is KGHSH and CDR2 is LQKENI in the germline V gene. Deletions cut 4 bases from V and 7 bases from J, with 17 bases between. The CDR3 region has the DNA TGTGCCAGCTCACGGGAGGGTGTGTTATCACAGCCCCAGCATTTT. Its protein product is CASSREGVLSQPQHF.

This chain links TRBV14 with TRBJ1-3; D gene ambiguous. There are 11 residues in the CDR3. Trimming stripped 3 bases from V and 4 bases from J, with 1 base between. Germline V gene sequence: CDR1 SGHDN, CDR2 FVKESK. The CDR3 reads CASSHGNTIYF. CDR3 nucleotides: TGTGCCAGCAGCCACGGAAACACCATATATTTT.

This chain uses TRBV18 with TRBJ1-5; D unclear. V was cut by 2 bases and J by 7 bases, with 15 bases left in between. Germline-derived CDR1 and CDR2 are KGHSH and LQKENI. The CDR3 loop spans 15 amino acids. The DNA of the CDR3 is TGTGCCAGCTCACCATTTCAGGAAAGCGGGCAGCCCCAGCATTTT. Amino acid sequence: CASSPFQESGQPQHF.

The rearrangement links TRBV14 to TRBJ2-3, with 12 bases fitting TRBD2. V lost 3 bases and J lost 7; bases outside the gene matches: 8. The CDR3 extends over 16 amino acids. The germline V gene encodes CDR1 SGHDN and CDR2 FVKESK. CDR3 in amino acids: CASSHPTSGRGNTQYF. Written as DNA, the CDR3 is TGTGCCAGCAGCCACCCGACTAGCGGGAGAGGAAATACGCAGTATTTT.